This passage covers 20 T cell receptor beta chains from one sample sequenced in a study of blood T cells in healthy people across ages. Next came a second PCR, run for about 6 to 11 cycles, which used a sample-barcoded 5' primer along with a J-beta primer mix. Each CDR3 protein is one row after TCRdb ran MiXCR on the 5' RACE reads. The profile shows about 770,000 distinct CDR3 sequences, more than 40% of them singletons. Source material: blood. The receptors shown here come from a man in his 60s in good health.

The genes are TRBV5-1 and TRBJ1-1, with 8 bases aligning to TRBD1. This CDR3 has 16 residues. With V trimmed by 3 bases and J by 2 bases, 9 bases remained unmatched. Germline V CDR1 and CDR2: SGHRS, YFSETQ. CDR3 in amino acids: CASSSPGQEGNTEAFF. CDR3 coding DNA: TGCGCCAGCAGCTCGCCGGGACAGGAGGGTAACACTGAAGCTTTCTTT.

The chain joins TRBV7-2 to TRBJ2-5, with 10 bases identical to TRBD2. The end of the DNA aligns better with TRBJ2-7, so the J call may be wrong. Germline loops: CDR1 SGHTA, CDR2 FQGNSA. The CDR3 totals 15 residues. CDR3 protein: CASSSQAGGPCEQYF. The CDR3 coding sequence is TGTGCCAGCAGCTCCCAAGCGGGGGGGCCCTGCGAGCAGTACTTC.

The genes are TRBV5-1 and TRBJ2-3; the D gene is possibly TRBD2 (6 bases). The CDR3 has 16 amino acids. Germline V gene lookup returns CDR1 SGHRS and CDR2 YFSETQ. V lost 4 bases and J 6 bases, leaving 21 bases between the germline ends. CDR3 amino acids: CASSLGLVEGADTQYF. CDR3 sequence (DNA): TGCGCCAGCAGCCTGGGACTGGTCGAAGGGGCGGATACGCAGTATTTT.

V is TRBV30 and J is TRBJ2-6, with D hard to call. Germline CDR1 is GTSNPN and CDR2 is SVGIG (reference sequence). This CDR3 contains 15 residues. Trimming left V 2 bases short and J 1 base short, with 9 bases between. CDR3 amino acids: CAWSTKGSGANVLTF. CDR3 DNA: TGTGCCTGGAGTACCAAGGGTTCTGGGGCCAACGTCCTGACTTTC.

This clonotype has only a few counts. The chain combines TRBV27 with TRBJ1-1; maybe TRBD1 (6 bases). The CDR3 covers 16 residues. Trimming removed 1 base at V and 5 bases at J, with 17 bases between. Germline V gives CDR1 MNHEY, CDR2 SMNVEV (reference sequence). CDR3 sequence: CASSLWGGQGKTEAFF. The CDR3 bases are TGTGCCAGCAGTTTATGGGGGGGGCAGGGGAAAACTGAAGCTTTCTTT.

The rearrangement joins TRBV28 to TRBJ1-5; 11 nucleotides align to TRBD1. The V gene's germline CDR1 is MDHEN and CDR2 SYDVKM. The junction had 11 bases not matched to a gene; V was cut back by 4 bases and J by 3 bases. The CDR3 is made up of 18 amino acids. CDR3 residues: CASSSGQGAIFVNQPQHF. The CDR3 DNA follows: TGTGCCAGCAGTTCCGGACAGGGGGCAATCTTCGTCAATCAGCCCCAGCATTTT.

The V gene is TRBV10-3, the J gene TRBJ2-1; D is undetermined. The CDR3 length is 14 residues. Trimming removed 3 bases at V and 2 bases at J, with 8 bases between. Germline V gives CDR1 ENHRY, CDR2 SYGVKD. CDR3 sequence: CAISDRATYNEQFF. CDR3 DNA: TGTGCCATCAGTGATCGCGCCACCTACAATGAGCAGTTCTTC.

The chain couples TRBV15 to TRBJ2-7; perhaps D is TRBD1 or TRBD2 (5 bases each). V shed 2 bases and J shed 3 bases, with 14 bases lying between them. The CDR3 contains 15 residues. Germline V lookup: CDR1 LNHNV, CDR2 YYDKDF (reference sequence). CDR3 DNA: TGTGCCACCAGCAGAACCGGGACGGCCATCTACGAGCAGTACTTC. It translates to CATSRTGTAIYEQYF. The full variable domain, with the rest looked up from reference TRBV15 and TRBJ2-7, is DAMVIQNPRYQVTQFGKPVTLSCSQTLNHNVMYWYQQKSSQAPKLLFHYYDKDFNNEADTPDNFQSRRPNTSFCFLDIRSPGLGDTAMYLCATSRTGTAIYEQYFGPGTRLTVT.

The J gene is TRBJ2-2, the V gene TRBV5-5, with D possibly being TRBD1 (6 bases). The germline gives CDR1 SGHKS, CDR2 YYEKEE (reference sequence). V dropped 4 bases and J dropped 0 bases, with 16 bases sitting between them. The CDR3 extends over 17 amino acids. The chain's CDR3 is CASSPAGTTTNTGELFF. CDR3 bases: TGTGCCAGCAGCCCGGCCGGGACAACTACGAACACCGGGGAGCTGTTTTTT.

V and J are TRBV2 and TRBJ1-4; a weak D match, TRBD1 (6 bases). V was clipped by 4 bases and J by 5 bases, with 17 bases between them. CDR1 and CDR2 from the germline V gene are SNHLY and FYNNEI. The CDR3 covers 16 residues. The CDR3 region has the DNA TGTGCCAGCAGTGGCTCGACAGGAAGGGTGAATGAAAAACTGTTTTTT. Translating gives CASSGSTGRVNEKLFF.

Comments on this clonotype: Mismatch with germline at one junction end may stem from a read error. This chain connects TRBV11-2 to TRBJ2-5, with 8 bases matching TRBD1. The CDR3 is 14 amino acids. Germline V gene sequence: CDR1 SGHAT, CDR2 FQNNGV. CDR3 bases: TGTGCCAGCAGCTACCGGACAGGGCAAGGGACCCAGTACTTC. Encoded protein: CASSYRTGQGTQYF.

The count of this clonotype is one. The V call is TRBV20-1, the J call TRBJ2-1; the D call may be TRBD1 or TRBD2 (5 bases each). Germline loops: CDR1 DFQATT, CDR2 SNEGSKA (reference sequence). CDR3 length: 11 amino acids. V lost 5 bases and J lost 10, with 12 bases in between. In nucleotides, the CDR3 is TGCAGTGCTGGGGACCACTACGAGCAGTTCTTC. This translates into CSAGDHYEQFF.

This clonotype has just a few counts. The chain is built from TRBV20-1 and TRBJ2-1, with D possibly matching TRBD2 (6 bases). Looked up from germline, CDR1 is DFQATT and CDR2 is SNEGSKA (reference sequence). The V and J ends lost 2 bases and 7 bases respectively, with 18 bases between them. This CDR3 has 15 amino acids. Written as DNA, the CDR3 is TGCAGTGCTAGAAAAGGCCGGGGGAAAGGGAATGAGCAGTTCTTC. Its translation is CSARKGRGKGNEQFF.

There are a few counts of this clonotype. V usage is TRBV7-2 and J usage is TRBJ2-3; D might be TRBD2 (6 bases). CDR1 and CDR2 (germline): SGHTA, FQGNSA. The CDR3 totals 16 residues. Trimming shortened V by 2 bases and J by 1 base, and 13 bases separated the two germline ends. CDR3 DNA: TGTGCCAGCAGCTTATTGAGACTAGGGGGCACAGATACGCAGTATTTT. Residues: CASSLLRLGGTDTQYF.

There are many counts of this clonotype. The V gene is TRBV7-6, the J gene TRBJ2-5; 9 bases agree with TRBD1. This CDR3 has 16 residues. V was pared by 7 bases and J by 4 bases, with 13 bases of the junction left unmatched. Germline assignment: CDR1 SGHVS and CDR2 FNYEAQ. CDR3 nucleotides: TGTGCCAGCATGACCTTAGCCGGGACAGGGAGAGAGACCCAGTACTTC. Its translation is CASMTLAGTGRETQYF.

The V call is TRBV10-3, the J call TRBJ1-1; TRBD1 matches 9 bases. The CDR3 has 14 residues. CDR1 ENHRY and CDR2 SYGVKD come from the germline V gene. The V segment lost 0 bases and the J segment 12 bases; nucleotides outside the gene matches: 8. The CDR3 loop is CAISESTGQGKTFF. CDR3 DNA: TGTGCCATCAGTGAGTCGACTGGACAGGGGAAAACTTTCTTT.

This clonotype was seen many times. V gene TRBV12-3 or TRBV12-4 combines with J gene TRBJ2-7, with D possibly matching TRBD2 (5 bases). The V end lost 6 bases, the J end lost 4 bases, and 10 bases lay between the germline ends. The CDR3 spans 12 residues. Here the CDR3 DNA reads TGTGCCAGCAGCGGGATGCCGTACGAGCAGTACTTC. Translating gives CASSGMPYEQYF.

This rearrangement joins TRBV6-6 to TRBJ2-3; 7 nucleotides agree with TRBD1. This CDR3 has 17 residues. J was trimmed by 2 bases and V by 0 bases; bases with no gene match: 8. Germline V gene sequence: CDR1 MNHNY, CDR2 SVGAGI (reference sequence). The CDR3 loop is CASSYSPETGITDTQYF. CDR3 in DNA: TGTGCCAGCAGTTACTCGCCGGAGACAGGGATCACAGATACGCAGTATTTT.

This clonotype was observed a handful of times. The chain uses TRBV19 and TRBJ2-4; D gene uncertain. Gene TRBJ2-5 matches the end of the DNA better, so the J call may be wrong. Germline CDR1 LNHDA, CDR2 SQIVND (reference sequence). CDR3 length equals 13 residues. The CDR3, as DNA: TGTGCCAGTAGGCCAGCTTTTGGAGAGACCCAGTACTTC. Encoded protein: CASRPAFGETQYF.

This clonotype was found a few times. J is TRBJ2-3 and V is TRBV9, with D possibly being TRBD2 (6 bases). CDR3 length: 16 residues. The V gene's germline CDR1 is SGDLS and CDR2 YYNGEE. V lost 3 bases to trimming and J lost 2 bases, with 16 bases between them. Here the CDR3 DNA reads TGTGCCAGCAGCGCGACTACGCGGGGATACACAGATACGCAGTATTTT. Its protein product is CASSATTRGYTDTQYF.